This TCR beta chain comes out of a study of blood T cell repertoires in COVID-19. Study-level background: COVID-19 samples, acute and convalescent, were from the United States, Italy and Spain.

V gave up 1 base and J gave up 6 bases, with 3 bases separating them. Germline-derived CDR1 and CDR2 are SEHNR and FQNEAQ (reference sequence). This CDR3 has 12 residues. Profiled with immunoSEQ multiplex PCR; TCRdb holds only in-frame clones, not every one. Among about 260,000 clones, about 90% were seen once, and the ten largest hold roughly 2.5%. The V and J genes are TRBV7-9 and TRBJ2-2; D call uncertain. The sequence was collected from a woman aged 50 to 60 with acute or convalescent COVID-19. The sample consisted of peripheral blood. The CDR3 is CASSLGPGELFF. The CDR3 nucleotides are TGTGCCAGCAGCTTAGGGCCCGGGGAGCTGTTTTTT.